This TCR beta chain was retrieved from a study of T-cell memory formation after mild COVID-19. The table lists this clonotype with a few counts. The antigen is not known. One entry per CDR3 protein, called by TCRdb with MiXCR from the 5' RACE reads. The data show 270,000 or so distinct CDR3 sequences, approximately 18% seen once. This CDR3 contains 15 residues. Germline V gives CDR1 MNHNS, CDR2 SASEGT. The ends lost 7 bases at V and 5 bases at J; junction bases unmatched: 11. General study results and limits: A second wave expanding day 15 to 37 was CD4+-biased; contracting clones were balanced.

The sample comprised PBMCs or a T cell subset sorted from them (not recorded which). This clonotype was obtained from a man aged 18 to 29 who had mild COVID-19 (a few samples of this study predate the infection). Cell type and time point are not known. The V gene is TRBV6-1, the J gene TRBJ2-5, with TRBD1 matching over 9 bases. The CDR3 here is CASNERQGVFETQYF. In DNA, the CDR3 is TGTGCCAGCAACGAGAGACAGGGGGTCTTCGAGACCCAGTACTTC.